The 32 T cell receptor beta chains below come from one sample, sequenced in a study of CD8+ T cells in alopecia areata. Treatment: oral pan-JAK inhibitor, 5-10 mg twice daily. Investigators isolated RNA and reverse transcribed it into cDNA to act as the sequencing template. Method: immunoSEQ multiplex PCR; TCRdb's copy keeps in-frame clones and lacks some. The profile covers 110,000 or so clones, with 58% appearing a single time and nearly 30% taken by the ten largest. The sample was CD8+ T cells sorted from blood, taken at week 4, from a patient treated with tofacitinib. The receptors stem from a human donor with alopecia areata.

This clone has just a few counts. The CDR3 sequence is CASSLGVGDQPQHF. The CDR3 coding sequence is TGTGCCAGCAGCTTAGGAGTGGGAGATCAGCCCCAGCATTTT. This rearrangement joins TRBV7-9 to TRBJ1-5; D is unresolved. CDR3 length: 14 amino acids. Trimming pared 1 base from V and 5 bases from J, leaving 9 bases between. CDR1 and CDR2 from the germline V gene are SEHNR and FQNEAQ (reference sequence).

The V gene is TRBV13, the J gene TRBJ1-1; D remains ambiguous. Germline V gene lookup returns CDR1 PRHDT and CDR2 FYEKMQ (reference sequence). Trimming pared 0 bases from V and 8 bases from J, leaving 7 bases between. The CDR3 sequence is 12 residues long. The CDR3 here is CASSLGSAEAFF. As DNA, the CDR3 is TGTGCCAGCAGCTTAGGCTCGGCCGAAGCTTTCTTT.

This clone was recorded only once. The chain links TRBV9 to TRBJ2-1; D might be TRBD2 (6 bases). CDR1 and CDR2 from the germline V gene are SGDLS and YYNGEE. The germline V and J ends were trimmed by 3 bases and 7 bases, with 8 bases remaining between them. CDR3 length: 12 residues. This chain's CDR3 is CASSGGGNEQFF. CDR3 bases: TGTGCCAGCAGCGGAGGAGGGAATGAGCAGTTCTTC.

This rearrangement joins TRBV27 to TRBJ1-2, with 7 bases fitting TRBD1. Germline values: CDR1 MNHEY, CDR2 SMNVEV (reference sequence). J lost 4 bases, V lost 6 bases, and 5 bases had no gene match. The length of the CDR3 is 13 residues. The CDR3 sequence: CASSDRDSYGYTF. As DNA, the CDR3 is TGTGCCAGCAGCGACAGGGATAGCTATGGCTACACCTTC.

V gene TRBV30 combines with J gene TRBJ2-3; the D is unclear. Between the trimmed V and J ends, which lost 0 bases and 4 bases, there was a span of 14 bases. The germline V gene encodes CDR1 GTSNPN and CDR2 SVGIG (reference sequence). CDR3 length: 15 amino acids. CDR3 nucleotide sequence: TGTGCCTGGAGTGTAGGTAACAGTGCGGCAGATACGCAGTATTTT. Translating it yields CAWSVGNSAADTQYF.

The V gene is TRBV9, the J gene TRBJ2-6; 9 nucleotides align to TRBD1. The V gene end was trimmed by 2 bases and the J gene end by 0 bases; junction bases not matched to a gene: 3. The CDR3 extends over 17 amino acids. Per the germline V gene, CDR1 is SGDLS and CDR2 is YYNGEE. In DNA form, the CDR3 reads TGTGCCAGCAGCGTGGACAGGGGCTTCTCTGGGGCCAACGTCCTGACTTTC. As protein: CASSVDRGFSGANVLTF.

The CDR3, as DNA: TGTGCCAGCACCCGACTAGCGGGGGAGGCAGATACGCAGTATTTT. Its translation is CASTRLAGEADTQYF. This chain links TRBV27 with TRBJ2-3; 12 bases match TRBD2. Germline loops: CDR1 MNHEY, CDR2 SMNVEV (reference sequence). CDR3 length equals 15 residues. V lost 7 bases to trimming and J lost 4 bases; unmatched junction nucleotides: 6.

The chain couples TRBV30 to TRBJ2-7; TRBD1 might be the D (5 bases). Germline CDR1 is GTSNPN and CDR2 is SVGIG (reference sequence). The CDR3 runs 12 residues. Trimming pared 3 bases from V and 5 bases from J, leaving 11 bases between. In nucleotides, the CDR3 is TGTGCCTGGAGGACAGTTAGCCACGAGCAGTACTTC. As protein: CAWRTVSHEQYF. The whole variable domain, filled in from reference TRBV30 and TRBJ2-7, reads SQTIHQWPATLVQPVGSPLSLECTVEGTSNPNLYWYRQAAGRGLQLLFYSVGIGQISSEVPQNLSASRPQDRQFILSSKKLLLSDSGFYLCAWRTVSHEQYFGPGTRLTVT.

V gene TRBV6-5 combines with J gene TRBJ2-1; 10 nucleotides line up with TRBD2. Germline CDR1 reads MNHEY; CDR2 reads SVGAGI. J lost 4 bases, V lost 8 bases, and 8 bases had no gene match. The CDR3 length is 15 residues. In nucleotides, the CDR3 is TGTGCCAGCCACCCTAGCGGGGGAAGGTACAATGAGCAGTTCTTC. Translating it yields CASHPSGGRYNEQFF.

This clone qualifies as medium-sized. The chain couples TRBV10-2 to TRBJ2-1, with 9 nucleotides matching TRBD2. The CDR3 runs to 16 residues. Germline V gene data show CDR1 as WSHSY and CDR2 as SAAADI. The J segment lost 7 bases and the V segment lost 0 bases, leaving 7 bases of the junction unmatched. CDR3 coding DNA: TGCGCCAGCAGTGAGTCGACTAGCGGAGGCACGAATGAGCAGTTCTTC. As protein: CASSESTSGGTNEQFF.

The chain has TRBV30 and TRBJ2-6, with D possibly being TRBD1 (5 bases). CDR3 length equals 16 residues. Trimming removed 0 bases from V and 3 bases from J, with 12 bases in between. Germline V gene sequence: CDR1 GTSNPN, CDR2 SVGIG (reference sequence). CDR3 sequence reads: CAWSVPRTSGANVLTF. CDR3 nucleotide sequence: TGTGCCTGGAGTGTACCAAGGACAAGTGGGGCCAACGTCCTGACTTTC.

The V gene is TRBV5-4, the J gene TRBJ2-2; D not resolved. The CDR3 is 12 amino acids. From germline, CDR1 is SGHNT and CDR2 YYREEE (reference sequence). V gave up 4 bases and J gave up 4 bases, with 5 bases separating them. The CDR3 DNA reads TGTGCCAGCAGCGGCCCCACCGGGGAGCTGTTTTTT. As protein: CASSGPTGELFF.

The V and J genes are TRBV9 and TRBJ1-1, with D perhaps matching TRBD1 (6 bases). This CDR3 comprises 15 residues. Germline CDR1 and CDR2: SGDLS and YYNGEE. V shed 3 bases and J shed 0 bases, with 12 bases lying between them. The CDR3 sequence is CASSAGDTMNTEAFF. CDR3 in DNA: TGTGCCAGCAGCGCCGGGGACACAATGAACACTGAAGCTTTCTTT. Variable domain in full (rest from reference TRBV9 and TRBJ1-1): DSGVTQTPKHLITATGQRVTLRCSPRSGDLSVYWYQQSLDQGLQFLIQYYNGEERAKGNILERFSAQQFPDLHSELNLSSLELGDSALYFCASSAGDTMNTEAFFGQGTRLTVV.

For the CDR3, the DNA is TGTGCCAGCAGTGACTTGCGACAGGGAGGGACTAATGAAAAACTGTTTTTT. Translating it yields CASSDLRQGGTNEKLFF. The chain employs TRBV6-4 and TRBJ1-4; TRBD1 matches at 7 bases. CDR3 length: 17 amino acids. With V trimmed by 1 base and J by 2 bases, 7 bases remained unmatched. The germline CDR1 and CDR2 sequences are MRHNA and SNTAGT.

The V call is TRBV7-8, the J call TRBJ1-2; TRBD1 aligns across 12 bases. V lost 3 bases to trimming and J lost 3 bases; unmatched junction nucleotides: 8. From germline, CDR1 is SGHVS and CDR2 FQNEAQ. The CDR3 loop spans 17 amino acids. CDR3 in DNA: TGTGCCAGCAGCTTCCGGGACAGGGGGCTCAAAGACTATGGCTACACCTTC. Translated: CASSFRDRGLKDYGYTF. Using reference TRBV7-8 and TRBJ1-2 for the parts outside the CDR3, the full variable domain is GAGVSQSPRYKVAKRGQDVALRCDPISGHVSLFWYQQALGQGPEFLTYFQNEAQLDKSGLPSDRFFAERPEGSVSTLKIQRTQQEDSAVYLCASSFRDRGLKDYGYTFGSGTRLTVV.

The gene calls are TRBV15 and TRBJ1-6; maybe TRBD1 (5 bases). V lost 2 bases to trimming and J lost 8 bases, with 7 bases between them. Germline V gives CDR1 LNHNV, CDR2 YYDKDF (reference sequence). This CDR3 is built from 13 residues. The CDR3 is CATSRRGDSPLHF. CDR3 DNA sequence: TGTGCCACCAGCAGACGGGGGGATTCACCCCTCCACTTT.

The chain links TRBV9 to TRBJ2-5; TRBD2 matches at 12 bases. CDR3 length: 16 amino acids. CDR1 and CDR2 from the germline V gene are SGDLS and YYNGEE. V gave up 3 bases and J gave up 2 bases; unmatched junction bases: 5. CDR3 in DNA: TGTGCCAGCAGCGGCTCTAGCGGGGGGGTTCAAGAGACCCAGTACTTC. Amino acid sequence: CASSGSSGGVQETQYF.

This clone occurred once. The chain couples TRBV29-1 to TRBJ2-1; tentative D call: TRBD1 (5 bases). The CDR3 runs 17 residues. Germline V CDR1 and CDR2: SQVTM, ANQGSEA. V lost 1 base to trimming and J lost 1 base, with 17 bases between them. CDR3 nucleotides: TGCAGCGTTGAAGTCTTTGACGGGCAGGGTTCCTACAATGAGCAGTTCTTC. Amino acids: CSVEVFDGQGSYNEQFF.

This clone showed up just a few times. V and J are TRBV29-1 and TRBJ2-7; D might be TRBD1 (5 bases). CDR3 length: 15 residues. The germline V gene encodes CDR1 SQVTM and CDR2 ANQGSEA. V lost 2 bases and J lost 2, with 16 bases in between. The CDR3 protein is CSVESDSPRAYEQYF. CDR3 nucleotide sequence: TGCAGCGTTGAATCAGACAGCCCGAGAGCCTACGAGCAGTACTTC.

This clone occurred a few times. The chain is built from TRBV5-6 and TRBJ2-1; no reliable D call. This CDR3 has 15 amino acids. Germline V gives CDR1 SGHDT, CDR2 YYEEEE. Trimming shortened V by 0 bases and J by 2 bases, and 9 bases separated the two germline ends. CDR3 DNA sequence: TGTGCCAGCAGCTTGGCCCAGGCAACCTACAATGAGCAGTTCTTC. This sequence encodes CASSLAQATYNEQFF.

The CDR3 is CSVEDLRGQTYNEKLFF. In nucleotides, the CDR3 is TGCAGCGTTGAAGACCTAAGGGGACAGACCTATAATGAAAAACTGTTTTTT. J is TRBJ1-4 and V is TRBV29-1; TRBD1 agrees at 7 bases. CDR3 size: 17 residues. J was trimmed by 4 bases and V by 0 bases; bases with no gene match: 11. From germline, CDR1 is SQVTM and CDR2 ANQGSEA.

This rearrangement joins TRBV7-3 to TRBJ2-2; D is uncertain. V lost 2 bases, J lost 7 bases, and 5 bases lay in between. Germline V gene sequence: CDR1 SGHTA, CDR2 FQGTGA. This CDR3 comprises 12 residues. CDR3 sequence: CASSLGDGELFF. DNA of the CDR3: TGTGCCAGCAGCTTAGGGGACGGGGAGCTGTTTTTT.

V usage is TRBV28 and J usage is TRBJ2-5; no clear D. Trimming removed 1 base from V and 1 base from J, with 4 bases in between. The CDR3 runs 13 residues. The germline V gene encodes CDR1 MDHEN and CDR2 SYDVKM. CDR3 DNA sequence: TGTGCCAGCAGTTTATTCATCCAAGAGACCCAGTACTTC. The encoded protein is CASSLFIQETQYF.

To note about this clone: Other DNA sequences within the sample encode an identical CDR3. The rearrangement links TRBV13 to TRBJ2-5; D is unresolved. V was trimmed by 0 bases and J by 0 bases, leaving 2 bases between them. This CDR3 comprises 13 residues. CDR1 is PRHDT, CDR2 FYEKMQ, per germline (reference sequence). The CDR3 bases are TGTGCCAGCAGCTTAGGTGACCAAGAGACCCAGTACTTC. The encoded protein is CASSLGDQETQYF. Looking up the rest from reference TRBV13 and TRBJ2-5 gives the full variable domain: AAGVIQSPRHLIKEKRETATLKCYPIPRHDTVYWYQQGPGQDPQFLISFYEKMQSDKGSIPDRFSAQQFSDYHSELNMSSLELGDSALYFCASSLGDQETQYFGPGTRLLVL.

The CDR3 region is CASSEFGGSAPTDTQYF. DNA of the CDR3: TGTGCCAGCAGTGAATTTGGTGGGTCTGCTCCCACAGATACGCAGTATTTT. The genes are TRBV25-1 and TRBJ2-3; unclear D gene. V was shortened by 1 base and J by 2 bases, with 16 bases between the two germline ends. Germline V gene data show CDR1 as MGHDK and CDR2 as SYGVNS. The CDR3 consists of 17 residues.

This clone was found once. The V and J genes are TRBV30 and TRBJ2-5, with TRBD2 matching over 7 bases. After removal of 8 bases from V and 0 bases from J, the junction contained 6 bases not matched to a gene. The V gene's germline CDR1 is GTSNPN and CDR2 SVGIG (reference sequence). The CDR3 has 13 amino acids. The CDR3 DNA sequence: TGTGCCGCGGAGCGGGGAGACCAAGAGACCCAGTACTTC. This translates into CAAERGDQETQYF.

The chain has TRBV19 and TRBJ2-3; the D gene is possibly TRBD2 (5 bases). Trimming removed 5 bases at V and 14 bases at J, with 14 bases between. The CDR3 length is 11 residues. Germline V gene data show CDR1 as LNHDA and CDR2 as SQIVND (reference sequence). CDR3 loop: CASSPGSRVYF. The CDR3 coding sequence is TGTGCCAGTAGTCCGGGATCTAGGGTGTATTTT.

This clone was counted between two and nine times. The chain couples TRBV30 to TRBJ1-2; 12 positions match TRBD1. CDR3 size: 13 residues. V lost 0 bases, J lost 7 bases, and 0 bases stayed unmatched. Germline CDR1 is GTSNPN and CDR2 is SVGIG (reference sequence). This CDR3 reads CAWSVGQGAGYTF. The CDR3 DNA is TGTGCCTGGAGTGTGGGACAGGGGGCTGGCTACACCTTC.

This clone turned up a few times. This chain links TRBV5-4 with TRBJ2-5; 7 positions agree with TRBD2. The CDR3 spans 13 residues. The germline V gene encodes CDR1 SGHNT and CDR2 YYREEE (reference sequence). With 5 bases clipped from V and 3 bases from J, the junction kept 4 bases outside the gene matches. In nucleotides, the CDR3 is TGTGCCAGCAGGGGCACTAGCGAAGAGACCCAGTACTTC. It yields the protein CASRGTSEETQYF.

The chain employs TRBV30 and TRBJ1-5; D call uncertain. Germline V gene lookup returns CDR1 GTSNPN and CDR2 SVGIG (reference sequence). The ends were cut back, 1 base at V and 4 bases at J, with 11 bases in the middle. The CDR3 sequence is 14 residues long. This chain's CDR3 is CAWSESGGNQPQHF. As DNA, the CDR3 is TGTGCCTGGAGTGAGTCAGGTGGTAATCAGCCCCAGCATTTT.

The V and J genes are TRBV5-1 and TRBJ1-2, with 7 bases lining up with TRBD1. The junction had 9 bases not matched to a gene; V was cut back by 5 bases and J by 8 bases. This CDR3 is built from 13 residues. Per the germline V gene, CDR1 is SGHRS and CDR2 is YFSETQ. The CDR3 here is CASRFDREEGYTF. The CDR3 coding sequence is TGCGCCAGCAGGTTTGACAGGGAAGAGGGCTACACCTTC.

The chain uses TRBV29-1 and TRBJ1-2, with no clear D. The CDR3 has 11 amino acids. Germline CDR1 is SQVTM and CDR2 is ANQGSEA. This CDR3 is CRARSLGGYTF. The DNA for the CDR3 is TGCAGGGCTAGGAGTTTGGGTGGCTACACCTTC.